This is a list of T cell receptor beta chains from one sample in a study of blood T cell repertoires in COVID-19. Assay used: immunoSEQ multiplex PCR; TCRdb lists only in-frame clones, some missing. The table has 250,000 to 350,000 clones, about 91% seen once; the top ten hold more than 8.5%. The specimen was PBMCs or T cells enriched from blood (not recorded which). The receptors here all came from a young woman who had recovered from COVID-19. The CDR3 runs from the conserved cysteine through the conserved F or W. D genes are given only for firm matches. Not every row has a clone size; where given, it reads once, few, many or a size class.

J gene | V gene | D gene | clone size | CDR3 DNA | CDR3 protein
TRBJ2-1 | TRBV5-1 | TRBD2 | . | TGCGCCAGCAGCTTGGTAGCGGGGGTGTACAATGAGCAGTTCTTC | CASSLVAGVYNEQFF
TRBJ1-3 | TRBV11-2 | . | few | TGTGCCAGCAGCTTACAGGCCAGCTCTGGAAACACCATATATTTT | CASSLQASSGNTIYF
TRBJ2-2 | TRBV24-1 | TRBD2 | few | TGTGCCACCAGGGGAGCGGGAGACACCGGGGAGCTGTTTTTT | CATRGAGDTGELFF
TRBJ2-7 | TRBV6-1 | . | . | TGTGCCAGCAGTGAAGCGTCAGGGAGGATCTACGAGCAGTACTTC | CASSEASGRIYEQYF
TRBJ1-6 | TRBV5-1 | . | . | TGCGCCAGCAGCCCGGTACTGACAGCAAATTCACCCCTCCACTTT | CASSPVLTANSPLHF
TRBJ2-5 | TRBV12-5 | . | . | TGTGCTAGTGGGGAAGGGTCTAGCAGGCAAAAGACCCAGTACTTC | CASGEGSSRQKTQYF
TRBJ2-7 | TRBV28 | . | few | TGTGCCAGCAGTTTACAGTCGGGGCAGTACTTC | CASSLQSGQYF
TRBJ2-2 | TRBV28 | . | . | TGTGCCAGCAGTTTATCGGGGGATTACACCGGGGAGCTGTTTTTT | CASSLSGDYTGELFF
TRBJ2-3 | TRBV6-6 | TRBD2 | . | TGTGCCAGCAGTTATTTGAGCGGGGCCTCTGCAGATACGCAGTATTTT | CASSYLSGASADTQYF
TRBJ2-2 | TRBV18 | . | . | TGTGCCAGCTCACCACTCCGGGACACACGCGCGAACACCGGGGAGCTGTTTTTT | CASSPLRDTRANTGELFF
TRBJ1-2 | TRBV19 | . | . | TGTGCCAGTAGTATCCTGCCGACAGGCCCCTATGGCTACACCTTC | CASSILPTGPYGYTF
TRBJ2-4 | TRBV3-1/TRBV3-2 | TRBD1 | . | TGTGCCAGCAGCCAAGAACTGGGGGGACAGGGGAAAAACATTCAGTACTTC | CASSQELGGQGKNIQYF
TRBJ1-4 | TRBV3-1/TRBV3-2 | . | once | TGTGCCAGCAGCCAAGGACTACCGGGGATTCATGAAAAACTGTTTTTT | CASSQGLPGIHEKLFF
TRBJ2-7 | TRBV3-1/TRBV3-2 | TRBD2 | . | TGTGCCAGCAGGGTAGCGGGAGCCTACGAGCAGTACTTC | CASRVAGAYEQYF
TRBJ2-7 | TRBV12-3/TRBV12-4 | . | . | TGTGCCAGCAGCCCTAATCCCTACGAGCAGTACTTC | CASSPNPYEQYF
TRBJ1-2 | TRBV2 | TRBD1 | . | TGTGCCGGTTCCCAAGGGACAGGGGTTGTCTATGGCTACACCTTC | CAGSQGTGVVYGYTF
TRBJ1-2 | TRBV9 | . | . | TGTGCCAGCAGCGTAGAGTCAGGGTTGTCCTATGGCTACACCTTC | CASSVESGLSYGYTF
TRBJ2-1 | TRBV7-9 | TRBD2 | few | TGTGCCAGCAGCCCTGGGCGGCGGGAGTTGTGGAGGAATGAGCAGTTCTTC | CASSPGRRELWRNEQFF
TRBJ1-5 | TRBV9 | TRBD1 | . | TGTGCCAGCAGCGCCCAGGGGGGGCCCCAGCATTTT | CASSAQGGPQHF
TRBJ2-1 | TRBV27 | . | . | TGTGCCAGCAGTTTAGAGATCTACAATGAGCAGTTCTTC | CASSLEIYNEQFF
TRBJ2-3 | TRBV4-3 | . | . | TGCGCCAGCAGCCGGTCGGATGAGGGCACAGATACGCAGTATTTT | CASSRSDEGTDTQYF
TRBJ1-2 | TRBV5-4 | TRBD1 | . | TGTGCCAGCAGCTTGGGGGGACAGGGGGCGCGGAATGGCTACACCTTC | CASSLGGQGARNGYTF
TRBJ2-3 | TRBV11-3 | TRBD2 | . | TGTGCCAGCAGCTCTGGCCTGACTAGCGGGACCACAGATACGCAGTATTTT | CASSSGLTSGTTDTQYF
TRBJ2-7 | TRBV5-4 | TRBD1 | . | TGTGCCAGCAGCTTGGCCAGACAGGGGGTAGGTATCTACGAGCAGTACTTC | CASSLARQGVGIYEQYF
TRBJ2-3 | TRBV5-1 | TRBD2 | . | TGCGCCAGCAGCGCACCGTCGGGCTATAGCGGGGGAGTAGACACGCAGTATTTT | CASSAPSGYSGGVDTQYF
TRBJ1-3 | TRBV2 | . | few | TGTGCCAGCACCCCGGAGGGGTCTGGAAACACCATATATTTT | CASTPEGSGNTIYF
TRBJ1-5 | TRBV7-3 | . | . | TGTGCCAGCAGCAGAAGGACGGGGGGGAATCAGCCCCAGCATTTT | CASSRRTGGNQPQHF
TRBJ1-4 | TRBV10-3 | . | . | TGTGCCATCACTTCGGGGTCTAATGAAAAACTGTTTTTT | CAITSGSNEKLFF
TRBJ2-1 | TRBV5-1 | TRBD2 | . | TGCGCCAGCAGCCCAAAGAGCGGGGGGGCCTACAATGAGCAGTTCTTC | CASSPKSGGAYNEQFF
TRBJ2-3 | TRBV6-5 | . | once | TGTGCCAGCAGTTACGGGGGCGCGCGCACAGATACGCAGTATTTT | CASSYGGARTDTQYF
TRBJ1-2 | TRBV29-1 | TRBD1 | . | TGCAGCGTCGGGACAGGGTTTGGCTACACCTTC | CSVGTGFGYTF
TRBJ1-2 | TRBV28 | . | once | TGTGCCAGCAGTTTCTTGGACACCTTCCTGTATGGCTACACCTTC | CASSFLDTFLYGYTF
TRBJ1-1 | TRBV4-1 | . | . | TGCGCCAGCAGCCAAGAAGGCGGATACACTGAAGCTTTCTTT | CASSQEGGYTEAFF